This T cell receptor beta chain is drawn from a study of T cell repertoires in cytomegalovirus infection. Study-wide background: Carrying CMV and the relevant HLA type showed in public TCR beta signatures.

TCRdb analysed the reads with MiXCR anew, one entry per CDR3 protein. The table includes roughly 230,000 distinct CDR3 sequences, over 20% detected once. This clonotype showed up just a few times. Its antigen remains unknown. Findings and caveats of the study: Ex vivo responses were dominated by HLA-C-restricted CMV-specific TCR beta clonotypes. Individuals carrying CMV plus the relevant HLA were identified by cumulative frequency of public TCR beta families.

Trimming cost V 2 bases and J 4 bases, with 9 bases left between them. The germline CDR1 and CDR2 sequences are MNHEY and SMNVEV (reference sequence). CDR3 length: 15 residues. This receptor was taken from a human donor in good health (CMV status not recorded). Some clones in this sample may be carry-over from other donors' samples. The chain uses TRBV27 and TRBJ1-6; D uncertain. The specimen sequenced was CD8+ T cells from PBMCs. The CDR3 DNA sequence: TGTGCCAGCAGTTTAGTGGACCTTTATAATTCACCCCTCCACTTT. This gives the protein CASSLVDLYNSPLHF.